The 9 T cell receptor beta chains below all came from one sample that was sequenced in a study of blood T cell repertoires in COVID-19. Only in-frame clones appear in the TCRdb table, and some are missing; sequencing was by immunoSEQ multiplex PCR. The data show about 490,000 clones, around 85% seen once. The sequenced material came from peripheral blood. All receptors derive from a human donor in a cohort sampled during active COVID-19.

The chain recombines TRBV24-1 with TRBJ2-3, with D perhaps TRBD1 (6 bases). CDR1 KGHDR and CDR2 SFDVKD come from the germline V gene. V was cut by 5 bases and J by 1 base, with 12 bases left in between. The CDR3 extends over 15 amino acids. CDR3 bases: TGTGCCACCAGTGCAGGGGCTTACGGCACAGATACGCAGTATTTT. This encodes CATSAGAYGTDTQYF.

This clone was seen a few times. CDR3 coding DNA: TGTGCCATCAATCCAGGGCTGAACACTGAAGCTTTCTTT. Its translation: CAINPGLNTEAFF. The chain joins TRBV10-3 to TRBJ1-1; a possible D gene is TRBD1 (5 bases). This CDR3 region has 13 residues. Germline V gene sequence: CDR1 ENHRY, CDR2 SYGVKD. The V gene lost 7 bases and the J gene lost 0 bases, with 9 bases spanning the gap.

On this clone: This same CDR3 is encoded by further DNA sequences in the sample. The chain combines TRBV28 with TRBJ1-5; 7 bases agree with TRBD1. The CDR3 has 15 amino acids. Germline lookup yields CDR1 MDHEN and CDR2 SYDVKM. Trimming cost V 8 bases and J 1 base; bases outside gene matches: 8. Here the CDR3 reads CASSTTGVSNQPQHF. CDR3 in DNA: TGTGCCAGCTCGACTACAGGGGTGAGCAATCAGCCCCAGCATTTT.

The V and J genes are TRBV3-1 (or the pseudogene TRBV3-2) and TRBJ2-1; no clear D gene. The CDR3 has 15 residues. Germline loops: CDR1 LGHDT, CDR2 YNNKEL (reference sequence). The germline V and J ends were trimmed by 4 bases and 3 bases, with 13 bases remaining between them. The CDR3 loop is CASSLSPQDYNEQFF. CDR3 coding DNA: TGTGCCAGCAGCCTATCCCCGCAGGACTACAATGAGCAGTTCTTC.

The rearrangement uses TRBV15 and TRBJ1-1; weak D call: TRBD1 (6 bases). Germline CDR1 is LNHNV and CDR2 is YYDKDF (reference sequence). The CDR3 has 13 amino acids. The V gene lost 9 bases and the J gene lost 4 bases, with 15 bases spanning the gap. The DNA of the CDR3 is TGTGCCACTTCAAAAAGGGGGTTCACTGAAGCTTTCTTT. Its translation: CATSKRGFTEAFF.

This chain links TRBV2 with TRBJ1-4, with TRBD1 matching 9 bases. Germline assignment: CDR1 SNHLY and CDR2 FYNNEI. This CDR3 is 15 amino acids long. Losses at the gene ends were 11 bases for V and 4 bases for J; bases not matched to a gene: 11. For the CDR3, the DNA is TGTGCCCAGCGGGGACAGGGAATTGGTAATGAAAAACTGTTTTTT. Translating gives CAQRGQGIGNEKLFF.

The chain is built from TRBV19 and TRBJ2-5; TRBD2 might be the D (5 bases). Trimming took 5 bases from V and 0 from J, leaving 10 bases between them. This CDR3 spans 14 amino acids. Germline CDR1 is LNHDA and CDR2 is SQIVND (reference sequence). In DNA form, the CDR3 reads TGTGCCAGTAGTCCAGATAGCGACCAAGAGACCCAGTACTTC. Translating gives CASSPDSDQETQYF.

To note about this clone: A junction boundary mismatches the germline segment, possibly from a read error. The chain recombines TRBV2 with TRBJ1-6, with D tentatively TRBD1 (5 bases). CDR3 length equals 14 residues. The germline gives CDR1 SNHLY, CDR2 FYNNEI. CDR3 in DNA: TGTGCCAGCATTAGGGACTCATATAATTCACCCCCCCACTTT. Its translation: CASIRDSYNSPPHF.

This chain uses TRBV13 with TRBJ1-6; TRBD1 might be the D (6 bases). V was shortened by 2 bases and J by 1 base, with 24 bases between the two germline ends. This CDR3 contains 21 residues. Germline V gene lookup returns CDR1 PRHDT and CDR2 FYEKMQ (reference sequence). CDR3 sequence reads: CASSLLQGPAMPTSYNSPLHF. CDR3 DNA: TGTGCCAGCAGCTTATTGCAGGGGCCTGCCATGCCGACTTCCTATAATTCACCCCTCCACTTT.